One T cell receptor beta chain is described in this entry. The entry originates in a study of shared clonotypes between healthy human individuals. Study-level information: Three CD4 naive, three CD4 memory, two CD8 naive and one CD8 memory plate were used per donor.

CDR3 size: 14 residues. The V gene's germline CDR1 is GTSNPN and CDR2 SVGIG (reference sequence). The ends lost 1 base at V and 4 bases at J; junction bases unmatched: 6. Sorted subsets were amplified in replicate PCRs using about 200 ng DNA, about 30,000 T cell genomes. Sequenced by immunoSEQ multiplex PCR; TCRdb stores in-frame clones only, minus some. The repertoire includes some 2,100,000 clones, approximately 96% of them detected once, and over 0.1% sits in the top ten. There were only Caucasian adults among the donors, and all lived in Nashville, Tennessee. The gene calls are TRBV30 and TRBJ1-2; 7 bases fit TRBD1. This receptor was obtained from a man younger than 35 in good health. Sequencing used naive CD4+ T cells sorted from blood. The subset was: CD45RA+ positively selected. CDR3 loop: CAWSGSGQFYGYTF. The CDR3 bases are TGTGCCTGGAGTGGGTCGGGACAGTTCTATGGCTACACCTTC.